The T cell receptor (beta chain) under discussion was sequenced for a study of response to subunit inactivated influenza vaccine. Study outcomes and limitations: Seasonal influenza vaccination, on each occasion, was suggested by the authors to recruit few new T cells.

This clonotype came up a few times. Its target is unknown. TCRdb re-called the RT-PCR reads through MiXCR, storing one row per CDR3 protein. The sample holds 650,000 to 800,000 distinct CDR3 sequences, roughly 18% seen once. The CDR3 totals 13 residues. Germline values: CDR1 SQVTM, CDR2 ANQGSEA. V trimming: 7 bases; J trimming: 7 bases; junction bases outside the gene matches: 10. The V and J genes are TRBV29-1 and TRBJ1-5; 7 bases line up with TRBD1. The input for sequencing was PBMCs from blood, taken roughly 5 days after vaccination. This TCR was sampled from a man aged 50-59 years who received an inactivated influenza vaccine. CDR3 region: CSASTGTGQPQHF. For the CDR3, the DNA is TGCAGCGCTTCGACAGGGACGGGGCAGCCCCAGCATTTT.